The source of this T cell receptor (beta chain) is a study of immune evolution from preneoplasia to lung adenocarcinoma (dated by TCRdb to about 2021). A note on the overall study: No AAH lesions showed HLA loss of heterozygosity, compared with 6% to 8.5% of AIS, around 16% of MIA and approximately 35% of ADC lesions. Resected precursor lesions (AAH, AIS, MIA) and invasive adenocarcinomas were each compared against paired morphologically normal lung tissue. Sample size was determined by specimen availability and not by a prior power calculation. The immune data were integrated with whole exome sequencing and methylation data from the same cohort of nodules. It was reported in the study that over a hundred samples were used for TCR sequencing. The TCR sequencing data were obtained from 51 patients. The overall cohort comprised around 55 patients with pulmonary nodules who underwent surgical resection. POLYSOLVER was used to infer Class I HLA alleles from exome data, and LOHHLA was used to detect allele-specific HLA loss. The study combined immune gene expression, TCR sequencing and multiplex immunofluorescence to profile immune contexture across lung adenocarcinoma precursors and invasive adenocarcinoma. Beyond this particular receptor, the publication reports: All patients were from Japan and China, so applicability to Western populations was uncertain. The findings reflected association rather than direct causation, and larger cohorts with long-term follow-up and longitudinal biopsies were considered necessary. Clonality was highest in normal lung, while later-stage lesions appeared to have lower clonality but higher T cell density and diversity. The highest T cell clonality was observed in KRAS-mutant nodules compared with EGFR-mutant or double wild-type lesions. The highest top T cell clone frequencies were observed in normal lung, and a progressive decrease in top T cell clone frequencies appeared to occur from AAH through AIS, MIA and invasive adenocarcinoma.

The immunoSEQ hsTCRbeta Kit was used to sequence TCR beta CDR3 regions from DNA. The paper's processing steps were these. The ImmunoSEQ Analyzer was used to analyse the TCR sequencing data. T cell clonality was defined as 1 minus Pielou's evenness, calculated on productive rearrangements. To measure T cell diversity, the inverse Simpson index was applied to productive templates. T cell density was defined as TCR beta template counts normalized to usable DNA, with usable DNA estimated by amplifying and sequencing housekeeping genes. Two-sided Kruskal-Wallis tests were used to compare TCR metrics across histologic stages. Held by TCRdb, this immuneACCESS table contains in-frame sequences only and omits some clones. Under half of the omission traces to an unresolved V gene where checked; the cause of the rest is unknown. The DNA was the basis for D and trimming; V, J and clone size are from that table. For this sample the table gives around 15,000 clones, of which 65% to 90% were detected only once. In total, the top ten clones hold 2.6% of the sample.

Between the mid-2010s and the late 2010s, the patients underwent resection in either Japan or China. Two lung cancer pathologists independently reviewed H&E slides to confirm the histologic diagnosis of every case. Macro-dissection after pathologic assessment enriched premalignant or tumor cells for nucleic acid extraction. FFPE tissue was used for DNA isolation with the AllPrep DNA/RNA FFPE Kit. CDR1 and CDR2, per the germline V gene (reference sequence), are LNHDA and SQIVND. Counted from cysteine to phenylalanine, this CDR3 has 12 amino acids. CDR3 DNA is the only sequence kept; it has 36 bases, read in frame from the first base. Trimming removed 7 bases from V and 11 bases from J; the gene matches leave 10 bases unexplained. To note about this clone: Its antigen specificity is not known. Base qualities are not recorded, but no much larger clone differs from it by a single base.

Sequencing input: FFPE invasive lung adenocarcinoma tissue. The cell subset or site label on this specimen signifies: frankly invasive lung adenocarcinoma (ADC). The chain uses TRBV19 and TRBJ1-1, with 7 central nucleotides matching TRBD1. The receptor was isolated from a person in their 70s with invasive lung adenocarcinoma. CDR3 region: CASTVGTAGAFF. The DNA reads TGTGCCAGTACTGTAGGGACAGCCGGCGCTTTCTTT.